This T cell receptor (beta chain) was obtained from a study of T cells in Graves' hyperthyroidism and ophthalmopathy. The sample holds a few counts of this clonotype. The CDR3 runs to 14 residues. V was trimmed by 0 bases and J by 5 bases, leaving 10 bases between them. Germline CDR1 SGHVS, CDR2 FQNEAQ. Authors of the study amplified TCR beta CDR3 regions from RNA transcripts. With the HTBI primer set, the TCR CDR3 went through a first round of RT-PCR. Using its own MiXCR run on the multiplex PCR reads, TCRdb lists one record per CDR3 protein. The profile shows roughly 500,000 distinct CDR3 sequences, about 46% of them singletons.

This sequence was found in an adult woman with Graves' disease, either hyperthyroidism or ophthalmopathy (not recorded which). The chain uses TRBV7-8 and TRBJ1-2; TRBD1 might be the D (6 bases). Sequencing input: peripheral blood or thyroid tissue (not recorded which). CDR3 bases: TGTGCCAGCAGCTTAGCGCGGCAGGGGTATGGCTACACCTTC. Amino acid sequence: CASSLARQGYGYTF.